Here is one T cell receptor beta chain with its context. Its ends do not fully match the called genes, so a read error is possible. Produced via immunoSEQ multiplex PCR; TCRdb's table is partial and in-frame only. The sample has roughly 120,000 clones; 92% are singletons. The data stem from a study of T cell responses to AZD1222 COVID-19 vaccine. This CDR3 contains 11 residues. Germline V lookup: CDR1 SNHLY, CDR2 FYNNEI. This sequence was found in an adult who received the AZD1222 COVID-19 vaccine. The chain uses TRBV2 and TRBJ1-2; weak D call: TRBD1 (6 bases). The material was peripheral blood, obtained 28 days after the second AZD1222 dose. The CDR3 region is CASSYTEEGHF. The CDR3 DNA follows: TGTGCCAGCAGTTACACGGAAGAGGGACACTTC.